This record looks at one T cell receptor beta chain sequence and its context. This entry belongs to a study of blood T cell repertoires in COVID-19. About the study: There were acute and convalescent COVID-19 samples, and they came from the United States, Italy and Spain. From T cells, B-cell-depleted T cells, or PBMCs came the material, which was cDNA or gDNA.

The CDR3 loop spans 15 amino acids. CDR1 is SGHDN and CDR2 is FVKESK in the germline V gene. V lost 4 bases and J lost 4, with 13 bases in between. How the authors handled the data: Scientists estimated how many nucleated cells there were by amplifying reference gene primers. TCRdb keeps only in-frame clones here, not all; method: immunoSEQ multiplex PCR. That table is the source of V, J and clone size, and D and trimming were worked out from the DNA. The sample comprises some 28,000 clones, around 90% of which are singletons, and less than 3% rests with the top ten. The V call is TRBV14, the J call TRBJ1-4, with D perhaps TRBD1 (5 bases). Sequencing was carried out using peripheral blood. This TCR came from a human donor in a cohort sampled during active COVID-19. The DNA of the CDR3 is TGTGCCAGCAGCCCCGGGGGAGTTCATAATGAAAAACTGTTTTTT. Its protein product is CASSPGGVHNEKLFF.